This is a list of T cell receptor beta chains from one sample in a study of post-analysis software for immune sequencing data. TCRdb re-analysed the PCR reads in MiXCR, keeping a single row per CDR3 protein. Among some 890,000 distinct CDR3 sequences listed, around 53% were seen once. Sample: blood. These receptors were collected from a girl between 10 and 17 years old with multiple sclerosis. Both conserved end residues are part of each CDR3. Each record gives: clone size, D gene, V gene, J gene, CDR3 protein, CDR3 DNA. The D gene is left open where the match is weak. A row's size may be missing; if present it is once, few, many or a size class.

>few|NA|TRBV7-2|TRBJ2-1
CASSPDTGPYNEQFF
TGTGCCAGCAGCCCAGACACGGGCCCCTACAATGAGCAGTTCTTC
>few|TRBD1|TRBV10-3|TRBJ2-1
CATLNRTGEDEQFF
TGTGCCACACTAAACCGGACAGGGGAGGATGAGCAGTTCTTC
>NA|NA|TRBV20-1|TRBJ2-3
CSASRSGTSDTQYF
TGCAGTGCTAGCCGGAGCGGGACATCAGATACGCAGTATTTT
>NA|NA|TRBV12-3/TRBV12-4|TRBJ2-7
CASSNTGYNEQYF
TGTGCCAGCAGTAACACAGGGTATAATGAGCAGTACTTC
>NA|TRBD2|TRBV12-3/TRBV12-4|TRBJ2-6
CASTLTSGITGANVLTF
TGTGCCAGCACCCTGACTAGCGGGATCACCGGGGCCAACGTCCTGACTTTC
>NA|NA|TRBV10-3|TRBJ2-5
CAISREALRETQYF
TGTGCCATCAGTAGGGAGGCCCTACGGGAGACCCAGTACTTC
>NA|NA|TRBV7-2|TRBJ2-7
CASSFGRGRYEQYF
TGTGCCAGCAGCTTCGGACGGGGGAGGTACGAGCAGTACTTC
>few|NA|TRBV12-3/TRBV12-4|TRBJ2-7
CASSLGSGDEQYF
TGTGCCAGCAGTTTAGGGTCCGGGGATGAGCAGTACTTC
>NA|NA|TRBV29-1|TRBJ1-2
CSVQDYTF
TGCAGCGTTCAGGACTACACCTTC
>NA|NA|TRBV6-1|TRBJ2-7
CASSGGSEGYEQYF
TGTGCCAGCAGTGGAGGGAGCGAGGGTTACGAGCAGTACTTC
>NA|NA|TRBV7-2|TRBJ1-5
CASSLAPGRGVQPQHF
TGTGCCAGCAGCTTAGCGCCGGGCAGGGGCGTTCAGCCCCAGCATTTT
>few|TRBD1|TRBV5-1|TRBJ2-1
CASSSWGTAYNEQFF
TGCGCCAGCAGCTCCTGGGGGACAGCCTACAATGAGCAGTTCTTC
>NA|NA|TRBV12-3/TRBV12-4|TRBJ2-7
CASSLRRGIPYEQYF
TGTGCCAGCAGTTTAAGACGCGGGATCCCTTACGAGCAGTACTTC
>NA|NA|TRBV29-1|TRBJ2-7
CSVEDRSAADYEQYF
TGCAGCGTTGAGGACCGATCCGCCGCAGACTACGAGCAGTACTTC
>NA|NA|TRBV7-9|TRBJ2-6
CASSSYRDLKSSGANVRTF
TGTGCCAGCAGCTCATACCGGGACTTAAAGAGCTCTGGGGCCAACGTCCGGACTTTC
>NA|TRBD1|TRBV29-1|TRBJ2-7
CSVELVDRGSYEQYF
TGCAGCGTTGAATTAGTGGACAGGGGCTCCTACGAGCAGTACTTC
>once|NA|TRBV7-2|TRBJ2-1
CASSSPSSVYNEQFF
TGTGCCAGCAGCTCACCCTCCAGTGTCTACAATGAGCAGTTCTTC
>once|TRBD1|TRBV5-1|TRBJ2-3
CASRDKTGETDTQYF
TGCGCCAGCAGGGATAAGACAGGGGAGACAGATACGCAGTATTTT
>NA|NA|TRBV20-1|TRBJ1-2
CSARSQGGDYGYTF
TGCAGTGCTAGATCCCAGGGAGGGGACTATGGCTACACCTTC
>NA|NA|TRBV29-1|TRBJ1-2
CSVDRGIYGHTF
TGCAGCGTTGATCGGGGTATCTATGGCCACACCTTC
>few|TRBD1|TRBV11-2|TRBJ1-2
CASSSVGQSYGYTF
TGTGCCAGCAGCTCCGTGGGACAGTCCTATGGCTACACCTTC
>few|NA|TRBV4-1|TRBJ1-5
CASSQEGYQPQHF
TGCGCCAGCAGCCAAGAAGGGTATCAGCCCCAGCATTTT
>NA|TRBD1|TRBV3-1|TRBJ1-2
CASRHRDRNYGYTF
TGTGCCAGCAGGCACCGGGACAGGAACTATGGCTACACCTTC
>NA|TRBD2|TRBV3-1|TRBJ2-3
CASSQDLSTSAAQYF
TGTGCCAGCAGCCAAGACTTATCGACTAGCGCGGCGCAGTATTTT
>NA|TRBD2|TRBV5-1|TRBJ2-7
CASSWAGGAYEQYF
TGCGCCAGCAGCTGGGCGGGAGGTGCCTACGAGCAGTACTTC
>NA|NA|TRBV7-9|TRBJ1-1
CASSLVNYEAFF
TGTGCCAGCAGCCTCGTGAACTATGAAGCTTTCTTT
>few|TRBD2|TRBV20-1|TRBJ2-7
CSARTSGPPFGEQYF
TGCAGTGCTAGGACTAGCGGGCCACCCTTCGGCGAGCAGTACTTC
>NA|TRBD2|TRBV10-3|TRBJ2-7
CAIKASGSSYEQYF
TGTGCCATCAAGGCTAGCGGGAGCTCCTACGAGCAGTACTTC
>NA|NA|TRBV15|TRBJ2-1
CATSRGSYNEQFF
TGCGCCACCAGCAGGGGCTCCTACAATGAGCAGTTCTTC
>NA|NA|TRBV5-6|TRBJ2-7
CASSLSVPYEQYF
TGTGCCAGCAGCTTGTCGGTCCCTTACGAGCAGTACTTC
>NA|NA|TRBV4-1|TRBJ1-6
CASSHPQGANSPLHF
TGCGCCAGCAGCCACCCCCAGGGCGCTAATTCACCCCTCCACTTT
>NA|NA|TRBV4-1|TRBJ2-7
CASSQLDRYNEQYF
TGCGCCAGCAGCCAATTGGACAGATACAATGAGCAGTACTTC
>NA|NA|TRBV7-9|TRBJ2-7
CASSLAEVQGTSSYEQYF
TGTGCCAGCAGCTTAGCGGAAGTGCAGGGCACCAGCTCCTACGAGCAGTACTTC